Each of the 31 T cell receptor beta chains below was sequenced from the same sample in a study of control samples from healthy donors and cancer patients. Data came from immunoSEQ multiplex PCR; TCRdb stores just in-frame clones and leaves some out. The data show roughly 81,000 clones, approximately 82% seen once. The sample comprised PBMCs. These receptor sequences come from a man between 60 and 70 years old with head and neck cancer.

This chain uses TRBV3-1 (or the pseudogene TRBV3-2) with TRBJ2-3; 7 bases match TRBD1. Germline loops: CDR1 LGHDT, CDR2 YNNKEL (reference sequence). The V and J ends lost 6 bases and 2 bases, in that order; junction bases with no gene match: 8. The CDR3 contains 15 residues. CDR3 sequence: CASRLTGANTDTQYF. CDR3 bases: TGTGCCAGCAGGCTCACAGGGGCTAACACAGATACGCAGTATTTT.

The chain carries TRBV28 and TRBJ2-1, with 13 positions matching TRBD2. The CDR3 covers 23 residues. Trimming cost V 5 bases and J 0 bases; bases outside gene matches: 22. The V gene's germline CDR1 is MDHEN and CDR2 SYDVKM. The CDR3, as DNA: TGTGCCAGCAGTACAATCTCCCCCTGGACTAGCGGGAGACACCGGAGCTCCTACAATGAGCAGTTCTTC. Protein: CASSTISPWTSGRHRSSYNEQFF.

The chain uses TRBV11-2 and TRBJ1-6; no reliable D call. The V end lost 1 base, the J end lost 8 bases, and 9 bases lay between the germline ends. The CDR3 has 14 amino acids. The germline V gene has CDR1 SGHAT and CDR2 FQNNGV. This chain's CDR3 is CASSLAPIDSPLHF. CDR3 coding DNA: TGTGCCAGCAGCTTAGCCCCGATTGATTCACCCCTCCACTTT. Full variable domain (remainder filled in from reference TRBV11-2 and TRBJ1-6): EAGVAQSPRYKIIEKRQSVAFWCNPISGHATLYWYQQILGQGPKLLIQFQNNGVVDDSQLPKDRFSAERLKGVDSTLKIQPAKLEDSAVYLCASSLAPIDSPLHFGNGTRLTVT.

This chain joins TRBV15 and TRBJ2-1; D may be TRBD1 (9 bases). Germline CDR1 is LNHNV and CDR2 is YYDKDF (reference sequence). The CDR3 has 15 amino acids. Trimming took 6 bases from V and 4 from J, leaving 16 bases between them. The CDR3 loop reads CATSSGTGFYNEQFF. The CDR3 region has the DNA TGTGCCACCAGTAGCGGGACAGGGTTTTACAATGAGCAGTTCTTC.

This clone has a single count. The chain uses TRBV11-2 and TRBJ2-7, with a weak D call TRBD2 (5 bases). Germline values: CDR1 SGHAT, CDR2 FQNNGV. Trimming took off 0 bases at V and 1 base at J, with 16 bases between the two ends. The CDR3 has 17 residues. This CDR3 is CASSLEREKWDSYEQYF. The CDR3 DNA sequence: TGTGCCAGCAGCTTAGAGAGGGAAAAGTGGGATTCCTACGAGCAGTACTTC. Full variable domain (missing parts from reference TRBV11-2 and TRBJ2-7): EAGVAQSPRYKIIEKRQSVAFWCNPISGHATLYWYQQILGQGPKLLIQFQNNGVVDDSQLPKDRFSAERLKGVDSTLKIQPAKLEDSAVYLCASSLEREKWDSYEQYFGPGTRLTVT.

This clone was observed a single time. The J gene is TRBJ2-1, the V gene TRBV20-1; TRBD1 matches at 8 bases. Germline values: CDR1 DFQATT, CDR2 SNEGSKA (reference sequence). Germline trimming cut 6 bases from V and 8 bases from J; bases unmatched to any gene: 15. The CDR3 loop spans 15 amino acids. CDR3 residues: CSASPLDRVVYEQFF. DNA of the CDR3: TGCAGTGCCAGTCCCTTGGACAGGGTGGTCTATGAGCAGTTCTTC.

The V call is TRBV3-1 (or the pseudogene TRBV3-2), the J call TRBJ2-1, with D uncertain. The ends were cut back, 2 bases at V and 6 bases at J, with 5 bases in the middle. Germline CDR1 is LGHDT and CDR2 is YNNKEL (reference sequence). The length of the CDR3 is 12 residues. The CDR3: CASSQWTNEQFF. Written as DNA, the CDR3 is TGTGCCAGCAGCCAATGGACCAATGAGCAGTTCTTC.

The genes are TRBV7-2 and TRBJ2-5; possible D gene TRBD2, 5 bases. V was shortened by 5 bases and J by 5 bases, with 12 bases between the two germline ends. This CDR3 is built from 13 residues. Germline V CDR1 and CDR2: SGHTA, FQGNSA. The CDR3 DNA sequence: TGTGCCAGCAGCACAGACTATGCGGAGACCCAGTACTTC. Protein product: CASSTDYAETQYF.

The chain couples TRBV6-5 to TRBJ1-1; D unresolved. V dropped 0 bases and J dropped 7 bases, with 18 bases sitting between them. This CDR3 contains 16 residues. Germline CDR1 and CDR2: MNHEY and SVGAGI. The CDR3 sequence is CASSYSQGRGPGEAFF. The DNA for the CDR3 is TGTGCCAGCAGTTACTCGCAAGGACGCGGCCCCGGTGAAGCTTTCTTT.

The chain recombines TRBV12-3 or TRBV12-4 with TRBJ1-1; 7 bases map to TRBD1. The CDR3 has 12 residues. Unmatched junction bases numbered 3, after V lost 2 bases and J lost 9 bases. In nucleotides, the CDR3 is TGTGCCAGCAGTTTACAGACAGGGAAAGCTTTCTTT. Amino acids: CASSLQTGKAFF.

The V gene is TRBV12-5, the J gene TRBJ2-7; D is unresolved. V was cut by 1 base and J by 6 bases, with 13 bases left in between. CDR1 LGHNT and CDR2 FRNRAP come from the germline V gene. The CDR3 sequence is 14 residues long. The CDR3 region is CASGLDHLMAEQYF. DNA of the CDR3: TGTGCTAGTGGTTTGGACCACCTTATGGCCGAGCAGTACTTC.

The chain couples TRBV27 to TRBJ1-1; D remains ambiguous. The V end lost 10 bases, the J end lost 0 bases, and 15 bases lay between the germline ends. CDR1 and CDR2 from the germline V gene are MNHEY and SMNVEV (reference sequence). The CDR3 totals 14 residues. CDR3 in amino acids: CATAGTPLNTEAFF. CDR3 in DNA: TGTGCCACGGCCGGCACTCCTTTGAACACTGAAGCTTTCTTT.

The count of this clone is one. The rearrangement uses TRBV10-3 and TRBJ2-1; D is perhaps TRBD2 (6 bases). This CDR3 is 17 amino acids long. Deletions cut 7 bases from V and 0 bases from J, with 19 bases between. Germline V gives CDR1 ENHRY, CDR2 SYGVKD. The DNA for the CDR3 is TGTGCCATCACCGGGACTGGCCCCCAGAGCTCCTACAATGAGCAGTTCTTC. As protein: CAITGTGPQSSYNEQFF.

The rearrangement uses TRBV18 and TRBJ1-4; 7 nucleotides agree with TRBD1. The CDR3 is made up of 14 amino acids. With 8 bases clipped from V and 5 bases from J, the junction kept 8 bases outside the gene matches. Germline assignment: CDR1 KGHSH and CDR2 LQKENI. Written as DNA, the CDR3 is TGTGCCAGCGCATATACGGGACAGAATGAAAAACTGTTTTTT. Encoded protein: CASAYTGQNEKLFF. The full variable domain, completed using reference TRBV18 and TRBJ1-4, is NAGVMQNPRHLVRRRGQEARLRCSPMKGHSHVYWYRQLPEEGLKFMVYLQKENIIDESGMPKERFSAEFPKEGPSILRIQQVVRGDSAAYFCASAYTGQNEKLFFGSGTQLSVL.

V is TRBV18 and J is TRBJ2-1, with 7 nucleotides matching TRBD2. With V trimmed by 3 bases and J by 4 bases, 3 bases remained unmatched. CDR3 length: 14 residues. Germline assignment: CDR1 KGHSH and CDR2 LQKENI. CDR3 DNA: TGTGCCAGCTCACCGAACGGGGGGTACAATGAGCAGTTCTTC. As protein: CASSPNGGYNEQFF.

This clone was counted a single time. This chain links TRBV19 with TRBJ1-3; D gene uncertain. CDR1 is LNHDA, CDR2 SQIVND, per germline (reference sequence). The CDR3 length is 14 residues. V lost 2 bases, J lost 4 bases, and 9 bases lay in between. CDR3 loop: CASSIPTGGNTIYF. CDR3 coding DNA: TGTGCCAGTAGTATACCCACGGGAGGAAACACCATATATTTT.

This chain uses TRBV29-1 with TRBJ2-7; TRBD1 is a possible D gene (7 bases). The CDR3 length is 17 residues. V lost 6 bases and J 5 bases, leaving 29 bases between the germline ends. The germline V gene has CDR1 SQVTM and CDR2 ANQGSEA. In nucleotides, the CDR3 is TGCAGCGTAACACCACGGGACGCAGGGGGAGGCGTGAACGAGCAGTACTTC. It encodes CSVTPRDAGGGVNEQYF.

The chain combines TRBV4-2 with TRBJ1-4; 12 nucleotides agree with TRBD1. The CDR3 extends over 17 amino acids. Germline assignment: CDR1 LGHNA and CDR2 YNFKEQ. The V gene end was trimmed by 2 bases and the J gene end by 6 bases; junction bases not matched to a gene: 7. CDR3 residues: CASSQSGTGGAYEKLFF. DNA for the CDR3: TGTGCCAGCAGCCAATCCGGGACAGGGGGCGCCTATGAAAAACTGTTTTTT.

J is TRBJ1-2 and V is TRBV3-1 (or the pseudogene TRBV3-2); D remains ambiguous. V was trimmed by 2 bases and J by 8 bases, leaving 21 bases between them. The germline V gene encodes CDR1 LGHDT and CDR2 YNNKEL (reference sequence). The CDR3 sequence is 16 residues long. The CDR3 sequence: CASSQNGFGSSRGYTF. The CDR3 bases are TGTGCCAGCAGCCAAAACGGTTTCGGGTCCTCCAGGGGCTACACCTTC.

This clone was observed once. The chain combines TRBV29-1 with TRBJ1-1; D gene ambiguous. The germline V gene encodes CDR1 SQVTM and CDR2 ANQGSEA. V lost 8 bases and J 2 bases, leaving 15 bases between the germline ends. The CDR3 totals 13 residues. CDR3 in amino acids: CSSRWEFNTEAFF. CDR3 DNA sequence: TGCAGCTCCCGGTGGGAGTTTAACACTGAAGCTTTCTTT.

The chain carries TRBV21-1 and TRBJ1-4. TRBV21-1 constitutes a pseudogene. There are 15 residues in the CDR3. The CDR3 here is CASSKGRGPNEKLFF. In DNA form, the CDR3 reads TGTGCCAGCAGCAAGGGCAGAGGGCCTAATGAAAAACTGTTTTTT.

This chain links TRBV3-1 (or the pseudogene TRBV3-2) with TRBJ1-2; 9 nucleotides line up with TRBD1. Germline-derived CDR1 and CDR2 are LGHDT and YNNKEL (reference sequence). J was trimmed by 4 bases and V by 4 bases; bases with no gene match: 10. The CDR3 consists of 16 residues. CDR3 amino acids: CASSRQDRGSSYGYTF. For the CDR3, the DNA is TGTGCCAGCAGCCGACAGGACAGGGGTTCATCCTATGGCTACACCTTC.

This clone was counted between two and nine times. The gene calls are TRBV4-2 and TRBJ1-5, with 7 bases aligning to TRBD1. This CDR3 comprises 15 residues. V lost 3 bases to trimming and J lost 2 bases; unmatched junction nucleotides: 4. Germline values: CDR1 LGHNA, CDR2 YNFKEQ. The CDR3 sequence: CASSHDTGGNQPQHF. CDR3 sequence (DNA): TGTGCCAGCAGCCATGACACAGGGGGCAATCAGCCCCAGCATTTT.

Regarding this clone: The same CDR3 arises from other DNA sequences in this sample as well. The J gene is TRBJ2-7, the V gene TRBV18; the match to TRBD1 covers 9 bases. J gave up 3 bases and V 3 bases, and 6 bases lay outside the gene matches. This CDR3 contains 15 residues. Germline V gene data show CDR1 as KGHSH and CDR2 as LQKENI. The CDR3 sequence is CASSPRGQGVYEQYF. The DNA of the CDR3 is TGTGCCAGCTCACCCCGGGGACAGGGAGTCTACGAGCAGTACTTC.

The chain has TRBV9 and TRBJ1-6; tentative D call: TRBD1 (5 bases). Trimming removed 0 bases at V and 10 bases at J, with 8 bases between. The CDR3 is 13 amino acids. The germline gives CDR1 SGDLS, CDR2 YYNGEE. CDR3 amino acids: CASSVGGRSPLHF. In DNA, the CDR3 is TGTGCCAGCAGCGTAGGGGGGAGATCACCCCTCCACTTT. The whole variable domain, remainder taken from reference TRBV9 and TRBJ1-6, is DSGVTQTPKHLITATGQRVTLRCSPRSGDLSVYWYQQSLDQGLQFLIQYYNGEERAKGNILERFSAQQFPDLHSELNLSSLELGDSALYFCASSVGGRSPLHFGNGTRLTVT.

The chain uses TRBV15 and TRBJ2-7; 13 positions match TRBD2. This CDR3 contains 17 residues. Trimming removed 3 bases from V and 4 bases from J; junction bases left unmatched: 9. Germline CDR1 is LNHNV and CDR2 is YYDKDF (reference sequence). CDR3 DNA: TGTGCCACCAGCAGCGACCTTACTAGCGGGAGGGCGTACGAGCAGTACTTC. Amino acids: CATSSDLTSGRAYEQYF.

This clone has only one observation. This chain connects TRBV19 to TRBJ2-1; no reliable D call. CDR3 length equals 12 residues. Germline V CDR1 and CDR2: LNHDA, SQIVND (reference sequence). The V and J ends lost 5 bases and 5 bases respectively, with 7 bases between them. The CDR3 nucleotides are TGTGCCAGTAGTTACCTCGACAATGAGCAGTTCTTC. Protein: CASSYLDNEQFF.

Only a few counts were recorded for this clone. This sequence joins TRBV4-1 and TRBJ1-3, with TRBD1 as a possible D gene (6 bases). V was clipped by 6 bases and J by 0 bases, with 12 bases between them. This CDR3 comprises 15 residues. CDR1 and CDR2 from the germline V gene are MGHRA and YSYEKL. The CDR3 sequence is CASRPTGYSGNTIYF. As DNA, the CDR3 is TGCGCCAGCAGACCGACAGGTTACTCTGGAAACACCATATATTTT.

The genes are TRBV10-2 and TRBJ2-1; perhaps TRBD1 as D (6 bases). V shed 6 bases and J shed 2 bases, with 8 bases lying between them. This CDR3 is built from 13 residues. CDR1 is WSHSY and CDR2 is SAAADI in the germline V gene. The CDR3 spells CASRGQTYNEQFF. DNA of the CDR3: TGCGCCAGCAGGGGACAAACCTACAATGAGCAGTTCTTC.

The table lists this clone with a few counts. This rearrangement joins TRBV7-9 to TRBJ2-7; 10 bases fit TRBD1. CDR3 size: 14 residues. J gave up 5 bases and V 5 bases, and 6 bases lay outside the gene matches. The germline V gene has CDR1 SEHNR and CDR2 FQNEAQ (reference sequence). CDR3 in DNA: TGTGCCAGCAGCACCCGGGACAGGGGCCACGAGCAGTACTTC. It codes for CASSTRDRGHEQYF.

This chain joins TRBV11-3 and TRBJ2-3; D is unresolved. Germline V lookup: CDR1 SGHNT, CDR2 YENEEA. The CDR3 runs to 13 residues. V lost 4 bases to trimming and J lost 2 bases, with 7 bases between them. The CDR3 DNA is TGTGCCAGCAGCTCCCCTAACACAGATACGCAGTATTTT. It is translated as CASSSPNTDTQYF.